The sample holds many counts of the clone carrying this T cell receptor (beta chain). The antigen is undetermined. It was patients with CD8+CD57+ cell expansion by flow cytometry who were chosen for sequencing. The cohort consisted entirely of patients having severe acquired aplastic anemia. The blood sampling took place in patients who had so far received no therapy. This specimen comes from a study of CD8+CD57+ T cells in acquired aplastic anemia. Study-level information: On average, sorted CD4+ and CD8+ cells gave about 2.9 ug of DNA. Study results and limitations: Patients and controls shared 25 to 35 CD8+ CDR3 sequences, highly expressed in patients.

Germline V gene data show CDR1 as SEHNR and CDR2 as FQNEAQ (reference sequence). This CDR3 has 16 residues. V was trimmed by 2 bases and J by 0 bases, leaving 11 bases between them. Researchers used genomic DNA as the template to profile TCR beta VDJ and CDR3. TCRdb recomputed calls from the reads with MiXCR, one row per CDR3 protein. This sample has roughly 200,000 distinct CDR3 sequences, with roughly 65% found just once. What was sequenced was sorted CD4+, CD8+, or CD8+CD57+ T cells (not recorded which) from PBMCs. This receptor was identified in a human donor with aplastic anemia. The chain employs TRBV7-9 and TRBJ2-1, with D maybe TRBD2 (5 bases). CDR3 amino acids: CASSLIGESSYNEQFF. Written as DNA, the CDR3 is TGTGCCAGCAGCTTAATCGGGGAGAGCTCCTACAATGAGCAGTTCTTC. Based on the CDR3 plus reference TRBV7-9 and TRBJ2-1, the full variable domain is DTGVSQNPRHKITKRGQNVTFRCDPISEHNRLYWYRQTLGQGPEFLTYFQNEAQLEKSRLLSDRFSAERPKGSFSTLEIQRTEQGDSAMYLCASSLIGESSYNEQFFGPGTRLTVL.